This TCR beta chain is drawn from a study of cytomegalovirus exposure and HLA in healthy donors. Study-wide points: In the 100 to 150 validation repertoires, approximately 94% of cluster scores exceeded 0, per a later analysis.

V lost 11 bases to trimming and J lost 4 bases; unmatched junction nucleotides: 8. The germline gives CDR1 ENHRY, CDR2 SYGVKD. CDR3 length: 14 residues. Profiling relied on immunoSEQ multiplex PCR, and the TCRdb table lists in-frame clones only, not all of them. This sample has approximately 98,000 clones; 70% to 90% occur once, and the top ten carry approximately 2.9%. Turning to this clone: The antigen is not known.

V usage is TRBV10-3 and J usage is TRBJ1-4; 9 nucleotides line up with TRBD1. Sequencing used PBMCs. This receptor was obtained from a woman between 18 and 29 years old in good health and CMV-seronegative. The CDR3 is CASGQGLGNEKLFF. In DNA, the CDR3 is TGTGCCTCGGGACAGGGCCTTGGTAATGAAAAACTGTTTTTT.